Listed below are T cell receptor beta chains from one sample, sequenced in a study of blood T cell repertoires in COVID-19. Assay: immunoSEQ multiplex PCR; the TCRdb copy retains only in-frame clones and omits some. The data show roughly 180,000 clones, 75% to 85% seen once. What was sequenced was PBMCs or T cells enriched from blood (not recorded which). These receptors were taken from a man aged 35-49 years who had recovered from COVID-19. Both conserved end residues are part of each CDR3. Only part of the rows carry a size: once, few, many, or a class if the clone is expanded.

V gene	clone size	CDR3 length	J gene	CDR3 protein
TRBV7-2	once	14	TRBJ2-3	CASSLDRVSDTQYF
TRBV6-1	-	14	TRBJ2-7	CASSESGGSYEQYF
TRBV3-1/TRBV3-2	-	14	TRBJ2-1	CASSIGTSGREQFF
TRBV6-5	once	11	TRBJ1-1	CASSLTGMAFF
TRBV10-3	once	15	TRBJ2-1	CAISDGTSGSNEQFF
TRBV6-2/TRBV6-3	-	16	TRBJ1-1	CASSFPEYGQDTEAFF
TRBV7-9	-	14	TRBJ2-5	CASSSVAGKETQYF
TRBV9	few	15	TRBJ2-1	CASSGSRSSYNEQFF
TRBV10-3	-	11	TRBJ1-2	CAIGTGDGYTF
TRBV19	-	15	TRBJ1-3	CASSIFGDSGNTIYF
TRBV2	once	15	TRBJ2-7	CASSEGLAGIYEQYF
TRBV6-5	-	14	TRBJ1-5	CASTPGQGGQPQHF
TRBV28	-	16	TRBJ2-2	CASSSRRGLATGELFF
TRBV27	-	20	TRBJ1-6	CASSWAPGQGFGSYNSPLHF
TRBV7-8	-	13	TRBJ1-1	CASSFPGNTEAFF
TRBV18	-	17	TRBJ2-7	CASSPPGSGGFTYEQYF
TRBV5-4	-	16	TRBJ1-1	CASSLEGQGMNTEAFF
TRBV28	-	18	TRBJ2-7	CASSVLWAGMRGPYEQYF
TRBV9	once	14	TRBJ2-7	CASSVGDNSYEQYF
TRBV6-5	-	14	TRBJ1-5	CASSLPGQGWIQHF
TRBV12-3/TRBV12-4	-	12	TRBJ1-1	CASSFTDSWHFF
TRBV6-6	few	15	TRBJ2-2	CASSPGLTNTGELFF
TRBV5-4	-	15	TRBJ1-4	CASSDLTGVGEKLFF
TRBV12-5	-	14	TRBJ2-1	CASGLVLTGRGQFF
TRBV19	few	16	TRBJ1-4	CASSIFDKTTNEKLFF
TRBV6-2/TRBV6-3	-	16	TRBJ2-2	CASSRLTGANTGELFF
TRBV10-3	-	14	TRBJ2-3	CAISDVAGADTQYF
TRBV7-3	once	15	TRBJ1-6	CASSLNPTGSSPLHF
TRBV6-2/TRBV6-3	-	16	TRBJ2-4	CASSYWAGVAKNIQYF
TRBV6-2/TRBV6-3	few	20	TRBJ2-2	CASSYFSSRLAGAGAGELFF
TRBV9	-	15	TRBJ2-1	CASSVRGLAVNEQFF
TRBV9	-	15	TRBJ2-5	CASSLHLATKETQYF
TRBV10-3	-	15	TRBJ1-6	CAISGAGANNSPLHF
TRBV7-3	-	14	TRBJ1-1	CASSWTGGDTEAFF
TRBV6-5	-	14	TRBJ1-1	CASRRPEGNTEAFF
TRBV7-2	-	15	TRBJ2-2	CASSFQTVDTGELFF
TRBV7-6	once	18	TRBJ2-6	CASSPGTGGASGANVLTF
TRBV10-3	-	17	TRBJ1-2	CAITQRSSGDSIYGYTF
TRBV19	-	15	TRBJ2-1	CASSMEGAPYNEQFF
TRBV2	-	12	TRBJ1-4	CASSEQVEKLFF
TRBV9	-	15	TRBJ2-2	CASSVYVGGPGELFF
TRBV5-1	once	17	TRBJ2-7	CASSLGPVGQGTYEQYF
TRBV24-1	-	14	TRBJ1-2	CATSDSQTTYGYTF
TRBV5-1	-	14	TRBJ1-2	CASSLAGLTYGYTF
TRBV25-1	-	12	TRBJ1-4	CASGGYTGLLFF
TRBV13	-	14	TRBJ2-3	CASSTQIGGDTQYF
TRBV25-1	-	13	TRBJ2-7	CASSEWQGDEQYF
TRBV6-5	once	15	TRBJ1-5	CASSHGDGSEGPQHF
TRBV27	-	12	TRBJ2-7	CASSSGGYEQYF
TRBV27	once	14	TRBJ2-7	CASSFSGATYEQYF
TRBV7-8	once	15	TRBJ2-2	CASSPINRDTGELFF
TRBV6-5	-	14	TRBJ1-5	CASSYSGGIQPQHF
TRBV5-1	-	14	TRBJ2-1	CASSYRTSGNEQFF